This T cell receptor beta chain was documented in a study of early stage breast cancer tumors. On the study more broadly: Most invasive tumors, about 75% of the 16, were ER+/PR+/HER2-. Whole-study results and caveats: Unsorted bulk genomic DNA sequencing lacked pairing and functional marker data. Enriched TCRB sequences shared across patients were mostly commonly generated sequences.

The length of the CDR3 is 15 residues. CDR1 is MNHEY, CDR2 SVGAGI, per germline. V was shortened by 5 bases and J by 3 bases, with 16 bases between the two germline ends. Sequenced by immunoSEQ multiplex PCR; TCRdb stores in-frame clones only, minus some. The table has some 58,000 clones, around three quarters seen once; the top ten hold 3% to 3.5%. Regarding this clone: Its antigen remains unknown.

Sequenced input: blood. The receptor was derived from a person under 45 with breast cancer. J is TRBJ2-5 and V is TRBV6-5; possible D gene TRBD1, 5 bases. CDR3 loop: CASSRQPGLEETQYF. The CDR3 coding sequence is TGTGCCAGCAGTAGACAGCCGGGTCTTGAAGAGACCCAGTACTTC.